The 9 T cell receptor beta chains below were found in one sample sequenced in a study of lymphopenia after photon versus proton radiotherapy (dated by TCRdb to between 2018 and 2020). Receptors were amplified or captured by the immunoSEQ multiplex PCR assay. TCRdb's version of the immuneACCESS table is confined to in-frame rearrangements and falls short of the full clone set. An unresolved V gene accounts for under half of the shortfall where checked; the remainder is of unknown origin. Present in this sample are 35,000 to 40,000 clones, under 90% of which were seen just once. The ten largest clones represent under 3.5% of the sample. Sequencing used peripheral blood, obtained from a patient treated with photon-based radiotherapy. These receptors all come from a man aged 45 to 65 with gastric cancer.

The J gene is TRBJ1-6, the V gene TRBV6-6; D is perhaps TRBD1 (6 bases). The CDR3 is 16 amino acids. Germline lookup yields CDR1 MNHNY and CDR2 SVGAGI (reference sequence). V shed 7 bases and J shed 4 bases, with 17 bases lying between them. The CDR3 DNA is TGTGCCAGCACCCAGACCGGACAGCGATATAATTCACCCCTCCACTTT. Amino acid sequence: CASTQTGQRYNSPLHF.

The chain couples TRBV5-6 to TRBJ1-2; D is unresolved. The CDR3 spans 13 residues. The V and J ends lost 2 bases and 10 bases respectively, with 15 bases between them. Germline CDR1 SGHDT, CDR2 YYEEEE. CDR3 amino acids: CASSFRRVINYTF. CDR3 DNA sequence: TGTGCCAGCAGCTTTAGGCGGGTGATTAACTACACCTTC.

This clone appeared a single time. The CDR3 is CASSPYVGDSDTQYF. The DNA of the CDR3 is TGTGCCAGCAGCCCCTACGTTGGGGACTCAGATACGCAGTATTTT. The V and J genes are TRBV11-2 and TRBJ2-3, with D possibly TRBD2 on 6 matching bases. The germline CDR1 and CDR2 sequences are SGHAT and FQNNGV. The CDR3 contains 15 residues. Trimming pared 5 bases from V and 4 bases from J, leaving 16 bases between.

The chain employs TRBV15 and TRBJ2-3; D unclear. V lost 0 bases and J lost 5, with 9 bases in between. The CDR3 sequence is 14 residues long. The germline CDR1 and CDR2 sequences are LNHNV and YYDKDF (reference sequence). Here the CDR3 reads CATSRDNVGDTQYF. The CDR3, as DNA: TGTGCCACCAGCAGAGATAATGTGGGAGATACGCAGTATTTT. Full variable domain (outside the CDR3, taken from reference TRBV15 and TRBJ2-3): DAMVIQNPRYQVTQFGKPVTLSCSQTLNHNVMYWYQQKSSQAPKLLFHYYDKDFNNEADTPDNFQSRRPNTSFCFLDIRSPGLGDTAMYLCATSRDNVGDTQYFGPGTRLTVL.

This chain connects TRBV5-5 to TRBJ1-1, with D maybe TRBD1 (5 bases). Germline loops: CDR1 SGHKS, CDR2 YYEKEE (reference sequence). Trimming took 0 bases from V and 0 from J, leaving 9 bases between them. CDR3 length: 15 amino acids. CDR3 amino acids: CASSLVVTVNTEAFF. The CDR3 DNA follows: TGTGCCAGCAGCTTGGTTGTGACAGTGAACACTGAAGCTTTCTTT.

This clone was observed a few times. This sequence joins TRBV14 and TRBJ2-1; 12 nucleotides agree with TRBD1. After removal of 4 bases from V and 14 bases from J, the junction contained 6 bases not matched to a gene. CDR3 size: 13 residues. Germline values: CDR1 SGHDN, CDR2 FVKESK. The CDR3 DNA sequence: TGTGCCAGCAGCCGGGACAGGGGGCTCGAGAAGTTCTTC. It translates to CASSRDRGLEKFF.

The genes are TRBV4-2 and TRBJ2-7; 7 positions agree with TRBD2. Per germline, CDR1 LGHNA and CDR2 YNFKEQ. The CDR3 runs to 15 residues. The trim removed 3 bases at V and 3 bases at J, leaving 8 bases unmatched. DNA for the CDR3: TGTGCCAGCAGCCAGGGTCTAGCGGAGGGCTACGAGCAGTACTTC. It is translated as CASSQGLAEGYEQYF.

The genes are TRBV27 and TRBJ2-7; 10 bases are shared with TRBD1. The germline V gene has CDR1 MNHEY and CDR2 SMNVEV (reference sequence). CDR3 length: 15 amino acids. J gave up 2 bases and V 1 base, and 2 bases lay outside the gene matches. CDR3 nucleotide sequence: TGTGCCAGCAGTTTATTAGGGACAGGGGCCTACGAGCAGTACTTC. Its protein product is CASSLLGTGAYEQYF.

In its sample, this clone was seen a few times. This chain links TRBV18 with TRBJ1-3; 7 bases are a match to TRBD1. V shed 4 bases and J 0 bases; nucleotides not matched to a gene: 6. Looked up from germline, CDR1 is KGHSH and CDR2 is LQKENI. The CDR3 spans 16 residues. Here the CDR3 DNA reads TGTGCCAGCTCACTCACGGGACAGACCTCTGGAAACACCATATATTTT. Translated: CASSLTGQTSGNTIYF.